Shown below are 9 T cell receptor beta chains from a single sample sequenced in a study of T cells after yellow fever vaccination. One entry per CDR3 protein results from TCRdb running MiXCR on the 5' RACE reads. The table lists just under 600,000 distinct CDR3 sequences, 13% of them singletons, with more than 12% in the top ten. This specimen consisted of PBMCs, obtained on the day of the yellow fever booster vaccination. These receptors all come from a man aged 30 to 39 who received the YFV17D yellow fever vaccine.

This clonotype has just a few counts. CDR3 in amino acids: CASTTEGGGAYNEQFF. CDR3 nucleotides: TGTGCCAGCACCACTGAGGGTGGGGGAGCCTACAATGAGCAGTTCTTC. The chain carries TRBV5-5 and TRBJ2-1; TRBD1 or TRBD2 may be the D gene (5 bases each). Germline V gene sequence: CDR1 SGHKS, CDR2 YYEKEE (reference sequence). V was clipped by 6 bases and J by 2 bases, with 18 bases between them. The CDR3 runs 16 residues.

This clonotype was observed a few times. CDR3 amino acids: CASSSSSGEGTQYF. CDR3 in DNA: TGTGCCAGCAGCTCCTCTAGCGGGGAGGGTACGCAGTATTTT. The chain uses TRBV7-2 and TRBJ2-3, with 9 bases aligning to TRBD2. Germline assignment: CDR1 SGHTA and CDR2 FQGNSA. V shed 4 bases, J shed 8 bases, and the junction held 7 bases outside the gene matches. The length of the CDR3 is 14 residues.

This clonotype was seen ten or more times. V is TRBV6-5 and J is TRBJ2-7; D is ambiguous. CDR1 and CDR2 from the germline V gene are MNHEY and SVGAGI. Trimming shortened V by 2 bases and J by 3 bases, and 14 bases separated the two germline ends. The CDR3 consists of 15 residues. The CDR3 DNA follows: TGTGCCAGCAGTTACCCTGACAACGCGGTCTACGAGCAGTACTTC. Protein: CASSYPDNAVYEQYF.

This chain joins TRBV27 and TRBJ2-3; no clear D gene. CDR3 length equals 14 residues. The V gene's germline CDR1 is MNHEY and CDR2 SMNVEV (reference sequence). Trimming removed 7 bases from V and 5 bases from J, with 16 bases in between. The CDR3 region is CASIGDEPGDTQYF. CDR3 sequence (DNA): TGTGCCAGCATAGGTGATGAGCCCGGAGATACGCAGTATTTT.

This clonotype occurred many times. The chain has TRBV4-2 and TRBJ2-1; 8 positions agree with TRBD1. V shed 4 bases and J 6 bases; nucleotides not matched to a gene: 2. The germline V gene has CDR1 LGHNA and CDR2 YNFKEQ. The CDR3 extends over 13 amino acids. The CDR3 here is CASSPGGRNEQFF. In DNA form, the CDR3 reads TGTGCCAGCAGCCCAGGGGGCCGCAATGAGCAGTTCTTC.

This clonotype was recorded a few times. The chain joins TRBV10-3 to TRBJ1-5, with D possibly being TRBD1 (6 bases). Germline CDR1 and CDR2: ENHRY and SYGVKD. This CDR3 contains 13 residues. Trimming shortened V by 7 bases and J by 6 bases, and 13 bases separated the two germline ends. The CDR3 is CAITQGRGQPQHF. CDR3 bases: TGTGCCATCACACAGGGTAGGGGTCAGCCCCAGCATTTT.

The rearrangement uses TRBV20-1 and TRBJ2-2, with 7 bases identical to TRBD2. Trimming cost V 4 bases and J 4 bases; bases outside gene matches: 15. The CDR3 consists of 17 residues. Germline V gene data show CDR1 as DFQATT and CDR2 as SNEGSKA (reference sequence). Here the CDR3 DNA reads TGCAGTGCTACCAGGATGCGCGGGAGTCGAGGCACCGGGGAGCTGTTTTTT. Protein sequence: CSATRMRGSRGTGELFF.

The rearrangement joins TRBV6-5 to TRBJ1-1; unclear D gene. With 2 bases removed from V and 0 bases from J, the gap between germline ends came to 4 bases. Germline V gene data show CDR1 as MNHEY and CDR2 as SVGAGI. The CDR3 runs 13 residues. The CDR3 DNA reads as TGTGCCAGCAGTTACGCGCTGAACACTGAAGCTTTCTTT. Its protein is CASSYALNTEAFF.

This sequence joins TRBV10-3 and TRBJ2-2; the D is unclear. The CDR3 totals 14 residues. The germline V and J ends were trimmed by 0 bases and 6 bases, with 8 bases remaining between them. Germline V gene sequence: CDR1 ENHRY, CDR2 SYGVKD. This CDR3 reads CAISESMYPGELFF. DNA of the CDR3: TGTGCCATCAGTGAGTCCATGTACCCCGGGGAGCTGTTTTTT.